The following is a TCR beta chain sequence with its context. This sample is drawn from a study of blood T cell repertoires in COVID-19. Study as a whole: COVID-19 samples collected from the United States, Italy and Spain covered acute and convalescent phases.

In the authors' methods: Using reference gene primer amplification, nucleated cell counts were estimated. The protocol was immunoSEQ multiplex PCR, while the TCRdb copy is restricted to in-frame clones and leaves out a portion. V, J and clone size were drawn from that table, and D and trimming were deduced from the DNA. The repertoire holds 150,000 or so clones, with about 80% as singletons. The CDR3 contains 12 residues. Between the trimmed V and J ends, which lost 3 bases and 11 bases, there was a span of 13 bases. The germline gives CDR1 SGHNT, CDR2 YENEEA. Material for sequencing was peripheral blood. The TCR sequence derives from a woman aged 60-70 years with acute or convalescent COVID-19. The gene calls are TRBV11-3 and TRBJ1-1; D is uncertain. CDR3 sequence reads: CASSLEGAGAFF. The CDR3 nucleotides are TGTGCCAGCAGCTTGGAGGGCGCCGGGGCTTTCTTT.